This record covers a single T cell receptor (beta chain). Its antigen is not identified. MiXCR was run by TCRdb on the 5' RACE reads, yielding one entry per CDR3 protein. The table includes about 57,000 distinct CDR3 sequences, about 26% detected once. The sorted Tregs were CD4+CD25+CD127-/low cells. Study conclusions and caveats: Tumor Tregs overlapped most with tumor, then blood, naive CD4+ cells.

Germline V gives CDR1 LGHNA, CDR2 YNFKEQ. V lost 3 bases and J 7 bases, leaving 12 bases between the germline ends. There are 13 residues in the CDR3. This receptor was taken from a female donor with breast cancer. This rearrangement joins TRBV4-2 to TRBJ1-2; unclear D gene. The sequenced sample consisted of tumor-infiltrating Tregs sorted from the breast tumor. CDR3 in DNA: TGTGCCAGCAGCCAGACTGTCGGCGGTGGCTACACCTTC. It encodes CASSQTVGGGYTF.